Listed below are T cell receptor beta chains from one sample, sequenced in a study of T cell responses to AZD1222 COVID-19 vaccine. Sequencing was performed with immunoSEQ multiplex PCR; in TCRdb, only in-frame clones are kept and a portion is missing. There are about 110,000 clones in the sample; 85% to 90% occur only once, and around 14% lies in the top ten. The sample consisted of peripheral blood, taken 28 days after the second AZD1222 dose. Receptor source: an adult who received the AZD1222 COVID-19 vaccine. The CDR3 runs from the conserved cysteine through the conserved F or W. Fields, in order: clone size, D gene, CDR3 length, V gene, J gene, CDR3 DNA, CDR3 protein. A D gene is named only where the DNA matches it firmly. Size values are once, few and many counts, or a class for expanded clones, and some rows have none.

clone size: NA
D gene: NA
CDR3 length: 14
V gene: TRBV5-5
J gene: TRBJ1-5
CDR3 DNA: TGTGCCAGCAGCTTCGGGCAGGAACGACAGCCCCAGCATTTT
CDR3 protein: CASSFGQERQPQHF

clone size: NA
D gene: NA
CDR3 length: 14
V gene: TRBV19
J gene: TRBJ1-6
CDR3 DNA: TGTGCCAGTAGTATAGAAGGGTTGAATTCACCCCTCCACTTT
CDR3 protein: CASSIEGLNSPLHF

clone size: NA
D gene: TRBD1
CDR3 length: 14
V gene: TRBV6-5
J gene: TRBJ2-5
CDR3 DNA: TGTGCCAGCAGTACAAGACAGGGGCAAGAGACCCAGTACTTC
CDR3 protein: CASSTRQGQETQYF

clone size: once
D gene: NA
CDR3 length: 13
V gene: TRBV6-5
J gene: TRBJ2-7
CDR3 DNA: TGTGCCAGCAGTTACTGGGGCGGCTACGAGCAGTACTTC
CDR3 protein: CASSYWGGYEQYF

clone size: NA
D gene: TRBD1
CDR3 length: 13
V gene: TRBV11-2
J gene: TRBJ2-3
CDR3 DNA: TGTGCCAGCAGGAGGACAGGGGCAGATACGCAGTATTTT
CDR3 protein: CASRRTGADTQYF

clone size: NA
D gene: TRBD2
CDR3 length: 16
V gene: TRBV7-9
J gene: TRBJ2-7
CDR3 DNA: TGTGCCAGCAGCCCCTTTGGGACTAGCGGCTCCTACGAGCAGTACTTC
CDR3 protein: CASSPFGTSGSYEQYF

clone size: NA
D gene: NA
CDR3 length: 14
V gene: TRBV7-9
J gene: TRBJ1-1
CDR3 DNA: TGTGCCAGCAGCCCATCCTGGGGGAACACTGAAGCTTTCTTT
CDR3 protein: CASSPSWGNTEAFF

clone size: NA
D gene: TRBD2
CDR3 length: 19
V gene: TRBV18
J gene: TRBJ2-1
CDR3 DNA: TGTGCCAGCTCACCTCGACTAGCGGGGGGCCCCACGTCCTACAATGAGCAGTTCTTC
CDR3 protein: CASSPRLAGGPTSYNEQFF

clone size: NA
D gene: NA
CDR3 length: 12
V gene: TRBV11-3
J gene: TRBJ1-1
CDR3 DNA: TGTGCCAGCAGCTGGTCCGTTGCTGAAGCTTTCTTT
CDR3 protein: CASSWSVAEAFF

clone size: NA
D gene: TRBD1
CDR3 length: 15
V gene: TRBV24-1
J gene: TRBJ2-1
CDR3 DNA: TGTGCCACCAGTGACCACAGGGGAACCTACAATGAGCAGTTCTTC
CDR3 protein: CATSDHRGTYNEQFF

clone size: NA
D gene: NA
CDR3 length: 15
V gene: TRBV18
J gene: TRBJ1-3
CDR3 DNA: TGTGCCAGCTCAGCGACTGACTTCTCTGGAAACACCATATATTTT
CDR3 protein: CASSATDFSGNTIYF

clone size: NA
D gene: NA
CDR3 length: 11
V gene: TRBV5-4
J gene: TRBJ2-7
CDR3 DNA: TGTGCCAGCAGCTTGAATTACGAGCAGTACTTC
CDR3 protein: CASSLNYEQYF

clone size: once
D gene: NA
CDR3 length: 15
V gene: TRBV24-1
J gene: TRBJ2-6
CDR3 DNA: TGTGCCACCAGTGATTCGGGGGCTGGGGCCAACGTCCTGACTTTC
CDR3 protein: CATSDSGAGANVLTF

clone size: NA
D gene: NA
CDR3 length: 10
V gene: TRBV25-1
J gene: TRBJ1-4
CDR3 DNA: TGTGCGGCGGGGAGGGAAAAACTGTTTTTT
CDR3 protein: CAAGREKLFF

clone size: NA
D gene: NA
CDR3 length: 15
V gene: TRBV27
J gene: TRBJ2-7
CDR3 DNA: TGTGCCAGCACCCCAGGGGGGCGCATCTCCTACGAGCAGTACTTC
CDR3 protein: CASTPGGRISYEQYF

clone size: NA
D gene: TRBD1
CDR3 length: 14
V gene: TRBV7-9
J gene: TRBJ1-1
CDR3 DNA: TGTGCCAGCAGCCCGGACAGGGTTTTAACTGAAGCTTTCTTT
CDR3 protein: CASSPDRVLTEAFF

clone size: NA
D gene: TRBD1
CDR3 length: 15
V gene: TRBV5-1
J gene: TRBJ1-2
CDR3 DNA: TGCGCCAGCAGCTTGGAAGGGACAGGGGTAATTCTTAACACCTTC
CDR3 protein: CASSLEGTGVILNTF

clone size: NA
D gene: TRBD2
CDR3 length: 16
V gene: TRBV27
J gene: TRBJ2-3
CDR3 DNA: TGTGCCAGCAGTTTAGCAGGCGGGGGACTCACAGATACGCAGTATTTT
CDR3 protein: CASSLAGGGLTDTQYF

clone size: NA
D gene: NA
CDR3 length: 15
V gene: TRBV6-2/TRBV6-3
J gene: TRBJ2-7
CDR3 DNA: TGTGCCAGCAGCCTCCGACCCCTCTATTCCTACGAGTTAAGGTTC
CDR3 protein: CASSLRPLYSYELRF

clone size: NA
D gene: NA
CDR3 length: 12
V gene: TRBV27
J gene: TRBJ1-6
CDR3 DNA: TGTGCCAGCAGTTTCCCTAATTCACCCCTCCACTTT
CDR3 protein: CASSFPNSPLHF

clone size: NA
D gene: NA
CDR3 length: 15
V gene: TRBV5-1
J gene: TRBJ1-3
CDR3 DNA: TGCGCCAGCAGCTTGGACTCGGGCACGGGAAACACCATATATTTT
CDR3 protein: CASSLDSGTGNTIYF

clone size: NA
D gene: NA
CDR3 length: 15
V gene: TRBV28
J gene: TRBJ1-5
CDR3 DNA: TGTGCCAGCAGTAACCTTTTCCGTCTCAATCAGCCCCAGCATTTT
CDR3 protein: CASSNLFRLNQPQHF

clone size: NA
D gene: NA
CDR3 length: 17
V gene: TRBV19
J gene: TRBJ2-3
CDR3 DNA: TGTGCCAGCCTCCGGGACCCCCTCTCATCTGGCACAGATACGCAGTATTTT
CDR3 protein: CASLRDPLSSGTDTQYF

clone size: NA
D gene: NA
CDR3 length: 15
V gene: TRBV5-1
J gene: TRBJ2-2
CDR3 DNA: TGCGCCAGCAGCTGGACTGCCCCGAACACCGGGGAGCTGTTTTTT
CDR3 protein: CASSWTAPNTGELFF

clone size: NA
D gene: TRBD2
CDR3 length: 16
V gene: TRBV4-1
J gene: TRBJ2-1
CDR3 DNA: TGCGCCAGCAGCCAAGGGATCGCGGGAGCGGACAATGAGCAGTTCTTC
CDR3 protein: CASSQGIAGADNEQFF

clone size: NA
D gene: NA
CDR3 length: 14
V gene: TRBV19
J gene: TRBJ1-2
CDR3 DNA: TGTGCCAGTAGTACTTTCGGGGCTGGTTATGGCTACACCTTC
CDR3 protein: CASSTFGAGYGYTF

clone size: NA
D gene: TRBD1
CDR3 length: 14
V gene: TRBV7-9
J gene: TRBJ1-2
CDR3 DNA: TGTGCCAGCAGCTCGAACAGGGGAGACTATGGCTACACCTTC
CDR3 protein: CASSSNRGDYGYTF

clone size: NA
D gene: TRBD1
CDR3 length: 15
V gene: TRBV11-2
J gene: TRBJ1-1
CDR3 DNA: TGTGCCAGCAGCCCCCTACAGGGGATGAACACTGAAGCTTTCTTT
CDR3 protein: CASSPLQGMNTEAFF

clone size: NA
D gene: TRBD1
CDR3 length: 14
V gene: TRBV6-5
J gene: TRBJ1-3
CDR3 DNA: TGTGCCAGCAGTTCGACAGGGGCTGGAAACACCATATATTTT
CDR3 protein: CASSSTGAGNTIYF

clone size: NA
D gene: TRBD1
CDR3 length: 16
V gene: TRBV7-8
J gene: TRBJ1-4
CDR3 DNA: TGTGCCAGCAGACGTTCCGGGACAGGGTCTAATGAAAAACTGTTTTTT
CDR3 protein: CASRRSGTGSNEKLFF

clone size: NA
D gene: NA
CDR3 length: 14
V gene: TRBV2
J gene: TRBJ1-1
CDR3 DNA: TGTGCCAGCAGTGACGAGCAGGGTCACACTGAAGCTTTCTTT
CDR3 protein: CASSDEQGHTEAFF

clone size: NA
D gene: NA
CDR3 length: 13
V gene: TRBV7-9
J gene: TRBJ2-3
CDR3 DNA: TGTGCCAGCAGCTATGGAGGTAGAGATACGCAGTATTTT
CDR3 protein: CASSYGGRDTQYF

clone size: NA
D gene: NA
CDR3 length: 13
V gene: TRBV7-8
J gene: TRBJ1-2
CDR3 DNA: TGTGCCAGCAGCTTACAACAGAATAGTGGCTACACCTTC
CDR3 protein: CASSLQQNSGYTF

clone size: once
D gene: NA
CDR3 length: 14
V gene: TRBV9
J gene: TRBJ1-1
CDR3 DNA: TGTGCCAGCAACCCCTACGGGGGGGCGAGTGAAGCTTTCTTT
CDR3 protein: CASNPYGGASEAFF

clone size: NA
D gene: TRBD1
CDR3 length: 14
V gene: TRBV7-3
J gene: TRBJ1-1
CDR3 DNA: TGTGCCAGCAGTCCGCAGGGGGCCTACACTGAAGCTTTCTTT
CDR3 protein: CASSPQGAYTEAFF

clone size: NA
D gene: NA
CDR3 length: 11
V gene: TRBV5-1
J gene: TRBJ2-7
CDR3 DNA: TGCGCCAGCAGCTCCCCCTACGAGCAGTACTTC
CDR3 protein: CASSSPYEQYF

clone size: NA
D gene: NA
CDR3 length: 15
V gene: TRBV4-1
J gene: TRBJ2-7
CDR3 DNA: TGCGCCAGCAGATACAGGGTAGGGACATCCTACGAGCAGTACTTC
CDR3 protein: CASRYRVGTSYEQYF

clone size: NA
D gene: NA
CDR3 length: 15
V gene: TRBV6-5
J gene: TRBJ2-7
CDR3 DNA: TGTGCCAGCAGTTACTCGGGGTCACCAAGGGACGAGCAGTACTTC
CDR3 protein: CASSYSGSPRDEQYF

clone size: NA
D gene: NA
CDR3 length: 12
V gene: TRBV5-4
J gene: TRBJ1-2
CDR3 DNA: TGTGCCAGCAGCTTGGAGGGGTATGGCTACACCTTC
CDR3 protein: CASSLEGYGYTF

clone size: NA
D gene: NA
CDR3 length: 15
V gene: TRBV27
J gene: TRBJ1-2
CDR3 DNA: TGTGCCAGCAGGAAGAGCCAATTCCTTAGCTATGGCTACACCTTC
CDR3 protein: CASRKSQFLSYGYTF

clone size: NA
D gene: TRBD1
CDR3 length: 16
V gene: TRBV10-1
J gene: TRBJ1-1
CDR3 DNA: TGCGCCAGCAGCGTCCGGGACAGCCATAAGGGCACTGAAGCTTTCTTT
CDR3 protein: CASSVRDSHKGTEAFF

clone size: NA
D gene: NA
CDR3 length: 16
V gene: TRBV5-1
J gene: TRBJ2-1
CDR3 DNA: TGCGCCAGCAGCCCCTCGGAGGGGAGCTCCTACAATGAGCAGTTCTTC
CDR3 protein: CASSPSEGSSYNEQFF

clone size: NA
D gene: TRBD2
CDR3 length: 19
V gene: TRBV9
J gene: TRBJ2-1
CDR3 DNA: TGTGCCAGCAGCGTAGCTACTAGCGGGGGGTCCTTCTCCTACAATGAGCAGTTCTTC
CDR3 protein: CASSVATSGGSFSYNEQFF

clone size: few
D gene: NA
CDR3 length: 15
V gene: TRBV6-5
J gene: TRBJ1-4
CDR3 DNA: TGTGCCAGCATGCGGTCCTATGCAACTAATGAAAAACTGTTTTTT
CDR3 protein: CASMRSYATNEKLFF

clone size: NA
D gene: NA
CDR3 length: 13
V gene: TRBV5-1
J gene: TRBJ1-1
CDR3 DNA: TGCGCCAGCAGCTTGGGCAGCATTAATGAAGCTTTCTTT
CDR3 protein: CASSLGSINEAFF

clone size: once
D gene: TRBD2
CDR3 length: 15
V gene: TRBV28
J gene: TRBJ2-1
CDR3 DNA: TGTGCCAGCAGTTCCTGGACTAGCGGGAACAATGAGCAGTTCTTC
CDR3 protein: CASSSWTSGNNEQFF

clone size: few
D gene: NA
CDR3 length: 14
V gene: TRBV4-1
J gene: TRBJ2-1
CDR3 DNA: TGCGCCAGCAGCCAGGGGTGGGAGTACAATGAGCAGTTCTTC
CDR3 protein: CASSQGWEYNEQFF

clone size: once
D gene: NA
CDR3 length: 14
V gene: TRBV6-5
J gene: TRBJ1-3
CDR3 DNA: TGTGCCAGCAGTCGGGGGGGCTCTGGAAACACCATATATTTT
CDR3 protein: CASSRGGSGNTIYF

clone size: once
D gene: TRBD2
CDR3 length: 19
V gene: TRBV6-2/TRBV6-3
J gene: TRBJ2-3
CDR3 DNA: TGTGCCAGCAGTCTTCCGACTAGCGGGAGAGTGACCCCGTCAGATACGCAGTATTTT
CDR3 protein: CASSLPTSGRVTPSDTQYF

clone size: NA
D gene: NA
CDR3 length: 15
V gene: TRBV19
J gene: TRBJ1-2
CDR3 DNA: TGTGCCAGTAGTATGAGGGCAGGGTTAAGCTATGGCTACACCTTC
CDR3 protein: CASSMRAGLSYGYTF

clone size: NA
D gene: NA
CDR3 length: 14
V gene: TRBV19
J gene: TRBJ1-1
CDR3 DNA: TGTGCCAGTAGTCCCGTCGAGGGATACACTGAAGCTTTCTTT
CDR3 protein: CASSPVEGYTEAFF

clone size: NA
D gene: NA
CDR3 length: 15
V gene: TRBV28
J gene: TRBJ1-5
CDR3 DNA: TGTGCCAGCAGGGAACCATACAGGCCCGAGGAGCCCCAGCATTTT
CDR3 protein: CASREPYRPEEPQHF

clone size: NA
D gene: NA
CDR3 length: 12
V gene: TRBV7-9
J gene: TRBJ1-5
CDR3 DNA: TGTGCCAGCAGCTCCCACAATCAGCCCCAGCATTTT
CDR3 protein: CASSSHNQPQHF

clone size: NA
D gene: NA
CDR3 length: 14
V gene: TRBV28
J gene: TRBJ1-3
CDR3 DNA: TGTGCCAGCAGTGAACCCAACGAGTCAGACACCATATATTTT
CDR3 protein: CASSEPNESDTIYF

clone size: NA
D gene: NA
CDR3 length: 10
V gene: TRBV7-2
J gene: TRBJ2-3
CDR3 DNA: TGTGCCAGCAGCTTAGCTACGCAGTATTTT
CDR3 protein: CASSLATQYF

clone size: NA
D gene: NA
CDR3 length: 13
V gene: TRBV24-1
J gene: TRBJ2-3
CDR3 DNA: TGTGCCACCAGTGATCCCGATTGGCATACGCAGTATTTT
CDR3 protein: CATSDPDWHTQYF

clone size: NA
D gene: TRBD1
CDR3 length: 16
V gene: TRBV6-5
J gene: TRBJ1-4
CDR3 DNA: TGTGCCAGCAGTTCAGGGACAGGGCAGACTAATGAAAAACTGTTTTTT
CDR3 protein: CASSSGTGQTNEKLFF

clone size: NA
D gene: NA
CDR3 length: 13
V gene: TRBV3-1/TRBV3-2
J gene: TRBJ1-1
CDR3 DNA: TGTGCCAGCAGCCAAGGGGGCAGGGTTCAAGCTTTCTTT
CDR3 protein: CASSQGGRVQAFF